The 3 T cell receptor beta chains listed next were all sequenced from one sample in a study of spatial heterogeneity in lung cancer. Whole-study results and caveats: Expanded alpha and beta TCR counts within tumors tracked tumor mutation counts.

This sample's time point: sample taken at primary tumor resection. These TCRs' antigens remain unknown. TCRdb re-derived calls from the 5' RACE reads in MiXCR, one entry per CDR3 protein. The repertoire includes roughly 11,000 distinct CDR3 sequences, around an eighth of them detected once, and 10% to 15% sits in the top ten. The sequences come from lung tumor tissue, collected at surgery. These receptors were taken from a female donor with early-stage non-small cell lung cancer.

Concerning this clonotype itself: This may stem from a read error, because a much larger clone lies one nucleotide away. The CDR3 region is CASSLEQGNSPLHF. The CDR3 coding sequence is TGCGCCAGCAGCTTGGAGCAAGGGAATTCACCCCTCCACTTT. The rearrangement joins TRBV5-1 to TRBJ1-6; D unclear. Trimming cost V 0 bases and J 7 bases, with 8 bases left between them. This CDR3 region has 14 residues. Germline V gene sequence: CDR1 SGHRS, CDR2 YFSETQ.

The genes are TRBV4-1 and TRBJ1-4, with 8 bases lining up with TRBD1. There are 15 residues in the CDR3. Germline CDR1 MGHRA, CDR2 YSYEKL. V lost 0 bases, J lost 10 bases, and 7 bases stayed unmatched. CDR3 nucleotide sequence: TGCGCCAGCAGCCAAGATCAAGGGACAGGCAGAAAACTGTTTTTT. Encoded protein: CASSQDQGTGRKLFF.

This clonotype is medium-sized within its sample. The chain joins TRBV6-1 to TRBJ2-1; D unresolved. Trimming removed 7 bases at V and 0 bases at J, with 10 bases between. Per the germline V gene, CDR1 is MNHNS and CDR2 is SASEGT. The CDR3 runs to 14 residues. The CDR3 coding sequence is TGTGCCAGCACCCTGTCGAGCTCCTACAATGAGCAGTTCTTC. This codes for CASTLSSSYNEQFF.